This T cell receptor beta chain was documented in a study of CD39 and CD103 CD8 tumor-infiltrating T cells. The CDR3 consists of 16 residues. CDR1 is SGHTA, CDR2 FQGTGA, per germline. The junction had 10 bases not matched to a gene; V was cut back by 5 bases and J by 7 bases. Genomic DNA came from approximately 10,000 to 100,000 sorted cells per subset. TCRdb's table, derived via immunoSEQ multiplex PCR, lists solely in-frame clones and lacks some. Among hundreds of clones listed, less than 55% were seen once. CD39 and CD103 defined DN, SP and DP subsets of CD3+CD4-CD8+CD45RA- TILs. This clone has more than one count but fewer than ten.

The receptor comes from a human donor with melanoma. The chain carries TRBV7-3 and TRBJ2-1; 11 nucleotides line up with TRBD2. The sequenced sample was CD39- CD103+ CD8+ T cells sorted from the tumor. The subset is: CD103+CD39- single-positive CD45RA- CD8 T cells. CDR3: CASSHLAGGQLNEQFF. The CDR3 DNA follows: TGTGCCAGCAGCCATTTAGCGGGGGGGCAACTAAATGAGCAGTTCTTC.